What follows are 6 T cell receptor beta chains derived from one specimen sequenced in a study of blood T cell repertoires in COVID-19. Clones were read by immunoSEQ multiplex PCR, and TCRdb kept only the in-frame ones, dropping some. The sample lists around 80,000 clones; approximately 80% were seen once. Material: peripheral blood. The receptors were gathered from a woman older than 75 with active or convalescent COVID-19.

Only one count was recorded for this clone. The genes are TRBV11-1 and TRBJ1-1; 9 bases are a match to TRBD1. V shed 5 bases, J shed 3 bases, and the junction held 7 bases outside the gene matches. The CDR3 totals 15 residues. Germline V gene data show CDR1 as SGHAT and CDR2 as FQDESV (reference sequence). As DNA, the CDR3 is TGTGCCAGCAGCCCACAGGGGGCCCTGGACACTGAAGCTTTCTTT. It encodes CASSPQGALDTEAFF.

The V gene is TRBV6-5, the J gene TRBJ2-3, with 8 bases fitting TRBD2. The CDR3 spans 15 residues. V shed 7 bases and J 2 bases; nucleotides not matched to a gene: 8. Per germline, CDR1 MNHEY and CDR2 SVGAGI. CDR3 protein: CASNAGTRTTDTQYF. The CDR3 DNA follows: TGTGCCAGCAACGCCGGGACTAGAACCACAGATACGCAGTATTTT.

The J gene is TRBJ2-3, the V gene TRBV24-1; D is possibly TRBD1 (7 bases). The germline V gene has CDR1 KGHDR and CDR2 SFDVKD. The V and J ends lost 3 bases and 6 bases respectively, with 18 bases between them. CDR3 length: 16 residues. The CDR3: CATSDPRGEVRDTQYF. CDR3 nucleotides: TGTGCCACCAGTGATCCCAGGGGGGAAGTTCGGGATACGCAGTATTTT.

The V call is TRBV29-1, the J call TRBJ1-1; 8 positions agree with TRBD1. Germline values: CDR1 SQVTM, CDR2 ANQGSEA. The CDR3 loop spans 12 amino acids. Trimming at V came to 6 bases and at J to 4 bases, leaving 4 bases not matched to a gene. CDR3 protein: CSVHDRGTEAFF. CDR3 bases: TGCAGCGTCCACGACAGGGGCACTGAAGCTTTCTTT.

The rearrangement joins TRBV27 to TRBJ2-1, with a weak D call TRBD2 (6 bases). Trimming cost V 5 bases and J 8 bases, with 22 bases left between them. This CDR3 contains 16 residues. The germline gives CDR1 MNHEY, CDR2 SMNVEV (reference sequence). The CDR3 nucleotides read TGTGCCAGCAGTCGAGGGCGGGGACGGGACGGTTATGAGCAGTTCTTC. Amino acid sequence: CASSRGRGRDGYEQFF.

The chain has TRBV28 and TRBJ2-3; D might be TRBD2 (6 bases). Germline V gene sequence: CDR1 MDHEN, CDR2 SYDVKM. The length of the CDR3 is 14 residues. The V end was cut by 7 bases, the J end by 0 bases, with 11 bases between. CDR3 bases: TGTGCCAGCAACCGCGGGACTAGCACAGATACGCAGTATTTT. The encoded protein is CASNRGTSTDTQYF.